The T cell receptor (beta chain) under discussion was sequenced for a study of monozygotic twins with inflammatory bowel disease. Blood was drawn once per donor, and each sample measured 2.5 to 3 ml. TCRdb reprocessed the 5' RACE reads, with one entry per CDR3 protein and no DNA. This sample's table has nearly 450,000 distinct CDR3 sequences. The study, taken as a whole, reports: IBD patients share fewer clonotypes with other people than healthy twins do, especially with disease activity.

As regards this clonotype: Antigen unknown.

Germline V lookup: CDR1 LNHNV, CDR2 YYDKDF (reference sequence). There are 15 residues in the CDR3. Sequenced: blood. The genes are TRBV15 and TRBJ2-7; TCRdb's assignment of TRBD1 cannot be checked, as there is no DNA. The clonotype comes from a human donor with ulcerative colitis or Crohn's disease, or a healthy co-twin of an affected twin (not recorded which). The CDR3 protein is CATSRDLVQSYEQYF.